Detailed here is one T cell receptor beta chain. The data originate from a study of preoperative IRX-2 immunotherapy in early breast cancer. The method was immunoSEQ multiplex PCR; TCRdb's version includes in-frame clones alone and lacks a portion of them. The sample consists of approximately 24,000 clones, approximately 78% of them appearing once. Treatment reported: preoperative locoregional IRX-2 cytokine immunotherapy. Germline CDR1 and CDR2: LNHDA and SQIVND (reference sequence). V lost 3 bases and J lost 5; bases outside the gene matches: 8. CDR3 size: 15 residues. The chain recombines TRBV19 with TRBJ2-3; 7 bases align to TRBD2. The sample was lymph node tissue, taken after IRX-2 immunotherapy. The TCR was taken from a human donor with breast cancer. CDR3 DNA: TGTGCCAGTAGTATTGGGGGGGTTCGGGTAGATACGCAGTATTTT. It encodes CASSIGGVRVDTQYF.